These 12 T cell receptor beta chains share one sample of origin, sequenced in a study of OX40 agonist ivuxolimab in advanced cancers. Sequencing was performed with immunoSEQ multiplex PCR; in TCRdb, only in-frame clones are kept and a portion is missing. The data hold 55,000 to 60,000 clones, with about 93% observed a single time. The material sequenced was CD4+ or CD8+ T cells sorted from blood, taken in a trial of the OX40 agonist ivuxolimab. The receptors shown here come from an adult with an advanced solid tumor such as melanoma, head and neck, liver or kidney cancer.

CDR3 region: CARGLAAYEGYEQYF. The CDR3 nucleotides are TGTGCCAGGGGACTAGCGGCTTACGAAGGCTACGAGCAGTACTTC. J is TRBJ2-7 and V is TRBV2, with 11 nucleotides matching TRBD2. Unmatched junction bases numbered 10, after V lost 9 bases and J lost 3 bases. Germline V CDR1 and CDR2: SNHLY, FYNNEI. The CDR3 is made up of 15 amino acids.

CDR3 coding DNA: TGTGCCAGCAGCTTGGCGGGCCTAAGCTCTGGAAACACCATATATTTT. Protein sequence: CASSLAGLSSGNTIYF. The genes are TRBV5-8 and TRBJ1-3; unclear D gene. Trimming removed 0 bases from V and 0 bases from J, with 10 bases in between. The CDR3 has 16 residues. The V gene's germline CDR1 is SGHTS and CDR2 YDEGEE.

This CDR3 is CASSPGLTSGRHEQYF. Here the CDR3 DNA reads TGCGCCAGCAGCCCCGGGCTGACTAGCGGGCGACACGAGCAGTACTTC. The J gene is TRBJ2-7, the V gene TRBV4-3; 10 bases line up with TRBD2. The V gene's germline CDR1 is LGHNA and CDR2 YSLEER. After removal of 4 bases from V and 5 bases from J, the junction contained 11 bases not matched to a gene. The CDR3 spans 16 residues.

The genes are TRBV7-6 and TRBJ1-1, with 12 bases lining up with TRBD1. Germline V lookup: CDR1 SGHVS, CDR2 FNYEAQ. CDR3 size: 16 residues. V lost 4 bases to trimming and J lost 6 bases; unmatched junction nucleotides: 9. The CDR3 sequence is CASSSQPGQGAPEAFF. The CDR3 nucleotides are TGTGCCAGCAGCTCACAACCGGGACAGGGGGCACCTGAAGCTTTCTTT.

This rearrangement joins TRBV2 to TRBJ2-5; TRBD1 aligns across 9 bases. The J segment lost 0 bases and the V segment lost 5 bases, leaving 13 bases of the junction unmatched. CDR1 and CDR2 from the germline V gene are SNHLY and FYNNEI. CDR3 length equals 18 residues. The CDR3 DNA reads TGTGCCAGCAGTACTCGACAGGGGGAGTGGGTTAACCAAGAGACCCAGTACTTC. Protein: CASSTRQGEWVNQETQYF.

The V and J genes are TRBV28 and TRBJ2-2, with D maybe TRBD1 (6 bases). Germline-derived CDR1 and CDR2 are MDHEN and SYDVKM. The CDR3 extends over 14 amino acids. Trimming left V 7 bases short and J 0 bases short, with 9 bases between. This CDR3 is CASTRQANTGELFF. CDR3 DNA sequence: TGTGCCAGCACCAGACAGGCGAACACCGGGGAGCTGTTTTTT.

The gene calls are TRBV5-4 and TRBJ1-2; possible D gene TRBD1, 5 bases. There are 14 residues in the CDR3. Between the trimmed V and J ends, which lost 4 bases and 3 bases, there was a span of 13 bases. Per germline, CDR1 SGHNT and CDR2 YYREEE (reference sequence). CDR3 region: CASSDRGPDYGYTF. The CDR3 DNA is TGTGCCAGCAGCGACAGAGGACCCGACTATGGCTACACCTTC.

The CDR3 sequence: CASSPPRGSYEQYF. The CDR3 DNA follows: TGTGCCAGCAGCCCCCCAAGAGGCTCCTACGAGCAGTACTTC. The rearrangement uses TRBV28 and TRBJ2-7, with D hard to call. CDR3 length: 14 amino acids. The germline V gene encodes CDR1 MDHEN and CDR2 SYDVKM. Trimming left V 6 bases short and J 0 bases short, with 12 bases between.

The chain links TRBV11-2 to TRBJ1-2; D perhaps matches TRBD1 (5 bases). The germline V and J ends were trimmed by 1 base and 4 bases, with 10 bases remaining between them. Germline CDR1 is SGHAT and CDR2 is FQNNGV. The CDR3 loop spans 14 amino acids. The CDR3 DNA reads TGTGCCAGCAGCTTAGGGGGCGCACGCTATGGCTACACCTTC. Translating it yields CASSLGGARYGYTF.

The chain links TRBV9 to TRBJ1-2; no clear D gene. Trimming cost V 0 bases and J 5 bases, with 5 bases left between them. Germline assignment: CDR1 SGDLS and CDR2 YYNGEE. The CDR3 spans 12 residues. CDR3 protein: CASSVGGYGYTF. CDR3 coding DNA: TGTGCCAGCAGCGTAGGAGGGTATGGCTACACCTTC.

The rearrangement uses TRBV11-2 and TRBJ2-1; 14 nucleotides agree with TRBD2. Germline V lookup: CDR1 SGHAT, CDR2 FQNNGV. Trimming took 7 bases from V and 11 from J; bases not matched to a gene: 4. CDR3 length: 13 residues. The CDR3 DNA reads TGTGCCAGCACCGGGACTAGCGGGAGTAAGCAGTTCTTC. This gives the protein CASTGTSGSKQFF.

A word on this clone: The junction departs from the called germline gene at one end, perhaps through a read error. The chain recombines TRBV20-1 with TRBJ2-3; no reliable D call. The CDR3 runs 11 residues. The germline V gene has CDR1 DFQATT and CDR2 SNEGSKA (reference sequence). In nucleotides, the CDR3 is TGCAGTGCTAGAGATCCCCTCGGAGCCGGTTTT. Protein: CSARDPLGAGF.